The present T cell receptor beta chain was sequenced within a study of cytomegalovirus exposure and HLA in healthy donors (dated by TCRdb to the late 2010s). About the full investigation: In an earlier analysis of about 560 of the donors, approximately 260 Gb of sequence data and some 100 million unique TCR beta sequences from about 190 million T cells were reported. Around 320 gigabases of sequencing data and around 87 million unique TCR sequences were included in an early release covering 550 to 650 HLA-typed donors. The genetic ancestry cluster associated with self-reported Caucasian donors included roughly 84% of the roughly 400 genotyped donors. The aim of the study was to test whether cataloging public T cell receptors could identify signatures of past pathogen exposure. The study profiled the T cell repertoires of about 720 subjects by immunosequencing and related them to cytomegalovirus serostatus. Along with the roughly 610-subject first cohort, a separate validation cohort of roughly 110 different subjects was used. High-throughput TCR immunosequencing, statistical association of individual TCRs with disease status, and machine learning were combined to predict cytomegalovirus infection status. In a later analysis, previously published TCR beta repertoires from 550 to 700 donors were re-analyzed and high-resolution HLA genotyping was added so that TCR occurrence patterns could be studied. Rather than using new phenotypic data, the later analysis identified candidate immune exposures from TCR beta sequences and from how often those sequences occurred across donors. To decide whether each TCR beta V gene segment behaved as functional or pseudogenic, an earlier analysis of some 540 of the donors relied on high-throughput TCR beta sequencing. Alongside the repertoire data, information on donor age, sex, ethnicity and CMV serostatus was compiled. In a later genetic analysis, genome-wide SNP genotypes for about three fifths of the 666 donors were used, and that subset was treated as a discovery cohort. Every repertoire in the discovery cohort had been generated on one and the same sequencing platform. HLA typing covered class I and class II loci at four-digit resolution. The number of donors typed differed by locus, with roughly 620-640 for A, B, C, DRB1 and DQB1, roughly 520 for DQA1, 600 to 610 for DPA1, and around 430 for DPB1. Because of strong linkage in the cohort, a few DR-DQ haplotypes were treated as single units for association and clustering. Across roughly 420 genotyped donors of the cohort, an average of about 240,000 unique TCR beta nucleotide sequences per donor were sequenced, and 15% to 20% of those sequences were non-productive. Findings and caveats that apply to the study as a whole: A later analysis reported that several top co-occurrence clusters appeared linked to parvovirus B19, influenza, CMV and Epstein-Barr virus. The earlier analysis of fewer than 750 of the donors excluded roughly 16 rarely observed V segments, including chromosome 9 orphons, because counts were too low. Three of the identified cytomegalovirus-associated TCR beta chains were confirmed in vitro to be specific for cytomegalovirus antigens. Most CMV-associated TCR beta chains appeared to be HLA-restricted in a later analysis, and the HLA associations seemed to be driven largely by CMV exposure. In a later genetic analysis, fewer N-insertions in productive TCRs were reported among donors in an Asian-associated ancestry cluster than the approximately 630-donor mean. A total of some 180 TCR beta chains were listed by the study as associated with cytomegalovirus. Specific HLA alleles were associated with over 15,000 TCR beta sequences at a false discovery rate of 0.05 in a later analysis. An association between a missense DCLRE1C variant and V-gene and J-gene trimming of TCR beta chains was found in a later genetic analysis and replicated in an independent cohort. A further reported finding was that TCR beta sequences accurately predicted the HLA-A and HLA-B alleles for most subjects in the first cohort. While some public TCRs were present in many individuals, most TCR sequences turned up only very rarely across donors. Correlated functional status among segregating V segments might reflect linkage disequilibrium, but an unknown experimental factor could not be ruled out. The authors suggested that the approach could potentially be generalized to other disease states and immunological phenotypes. For the cohort, immune exposure information was limited to CMV serostatus. Assigning TCR associations to individual alleles was difficult when HLA alleles, especially DR and DQ, strongly co-occurred. Because HLA typing was unavailable for some donors at each locus, only the typed subset was used in association tests. Some IMGT-functional V segments, including TRBV6-2 and TRBV6-3, could not be distinguished by the 87-base-pair reads and were therefore excluded. A later analysis found that HLA-associated TCR beta chains were more clonally expanded and had lower generation probabilities than equally common non-associated chains. A later analysis found that TCR association rates varied across HLA loci, with DRB1 alleles showing the most associated TCRs and HLA-C alleles the fewest. The presence/absence analyses assumed that sequencing depth was roughly uniform across donors, and that assumption may not be true. An earlier analysis of some 560 of the donors showed that most TCR beta V segments appeared in productive rearrangements either about 87% or about 30% of the time, which broadly matched IMGT annotations. The classifier was reported to diagnose cytomegalovirus status with high specificity and sensitivity in both the original and validation cohorts. The sequencing pipeline was judged likely to have produced a cluster of highly shared sequence variants as a technical artifact. This cohort had only TCR beta chains sequenced, and the lack of alpha or paired-chain data limited which features could be detected.

Of note for this clone: Its cognate antigen has yet to be identified. No base-level quality is on record; no much larger clone is a single base apart.

Libraries were constructed by the immunoSEQ multiplex PCR assay. The multiplex PCR relied on a mix of 60 forward primers for TCR Vbeta segments and 13 reverse primers for TCR Jbeta segments. The CDR3 region of rearranged TCR beta genes was amplified from genomic DNA with a multiplex PCR assay. The Illumina HiSeq System was used to sequence the amplified TCR beta libraries as 87-base-pair reads. The source study handled its data this way. Across the roughly 700 repertoires, a later analysis counted tens of millions of unique TCR beta chains, around 11 million of which were shared by at least two donors. Raw reads were error-corrected and collapsed into unique sequences with a nearest-neighbor algorithm that merged closely related sequences to remove PCR and sequencing errors. To assign V, D and J gene segments, CDR3 sequences were aligned to IMGT reference sequences. For a sequence to be retained, at least a six-nucleotide match to both a V gene segment and a J gene segment was required. A rearrangement counted as productive if the CDR3 had no stop codons and remained in frame with V and J, and every other rearrangement counted as non-productive. Following IMGT convention, CDR3 was defined as the stretch from the second conserved V-encoded cysteine to the conserved J-encoded phenylalanine. The earlier analysis of more than 450 of the donors excluded sequences that lacked an unambiguous match to a single V gene segment. In an earlier analysis of around 590 of the donors, a V segment was called functional when productive rearrangements were above 56.7%, and segregating when the standard deviation between donors exceeded 5%. To diagnose cytomegalovirus status from the catalog of TCR beta chain sequences, a statistical classification framework was built. V and J gene assignment, in a later analysis, came from comparing TCR nucleotide sequences with IMGT/GENE-DB human TR gene sequences. A later analysis assigned CDR3 sequences and most-parsimonious VDJ recombination scenarios with the TCRdist pipeline. In a later analysis, each TCR beta chain was defined by its CDR3 amino acid sequence together with its V-gene family, and reads without a unique V-gene family were excluded. In a later analysis, 450 to 600 highly shared, low-generation-probability nucleotide sequences were removed to address suspected cross-contamination and a sequencing artifact. In a later analysis, a clonal expansion index was calculated for each public chain from normalized within-repertoire ranks of inferred template counts. In a later analysis, generation probabilities were computed with a VDJ recombination model fitted to out-of-frame rearrangements, and the resulting probabilities were checked against IGoR. In a later analysis, TCR-TCR, TCR-HLA and TCR-CMV co-occurrence was scored with hypergeometric tests, and a repertoire-size bias correction was applied to TCR pairs. To estimate false discovery rates, a later analysis permuted the HLA or CMV assignments 20 times. In a later analysis, co-occurring TCRs were grouped using DBSCAN, with TCRdist sequence similarity added in when clustering inside HLA-allele-positive subsets. Repertoires with fewer than 30,000 or more than 120,000 public chains, plus five repertoires with anomalous nucleotide sharing, were excluded from co-occurrence clustering. TCRdb took over this immuneACCESS table, retaining in-frame rearrangements with V and J assigned. Such tables are incomplete; in checked studies, under half of the missing clones stem from an unresolved V gene, and the remainder is unexplained. That table is the source of V, J and clone size, and D and trimming were worked out from the DNA. Present in this sample are 130,000 to 150,000 clones, just under 85% of which were seen just once. Roughly 4% of the sample is held by the ten biggest clonotypes.

The cohort was made up of 650 to 700 healthy bone marrow donors. All cohort members were sampled while nominally healthy, although unrecorded immune exposures were likely present. The donor tested CMV seropositive and was one of the 289 seropositive cohort members. A peripheral blood sample was collected from each donor, and TCR beta sequencing was performed on peripheral blood mononuclear cells. The Qiagen DNeasy Blood Extraction Kit was used to extract genomic DNA from the blood cell samples. Including cysteine and phenylalanine, the CDR3 has 12 amino acids. Only the CDR3 DNA is retained, 36 bases long and in frame from the first base. CDR1 MGHDK and CDR2 SYGVNS were looked up in the germline V gene. The junction shows trimming of 4 bases on V and 10 bases on J, plus 8 bases between the germline ends.

The sequencing sample was made of PBMCs. Recombination connected TRBV25-1 to TRBJ1-6; the D gene is perhaps TRBD1, on 5 matching bases. The TCR sequence derives from a man in his forties in good health and CMV-seropositive. The sequenced DNA: TGTGCCAGCAGTGGGGGCAAGTCACCCCTCCACTTT. This gives the protein CASSGGKSPLHF.